This TCR beta chain was sequenced during a study of blood T cell repertoires in COVID-19. The wider study: Samples of COVID-19 (acute and convalescent) were obtained from the United States, Italy and Spain.

Here immunoSEQ multiplex PCR was the method, and the copy in TCRdb shows in-frame clones only, minus some. The sample records 70,000 to 90,000 clones, 70% to 90% being singletons. Trimming removed 5 bases at V and 4 bases at J, with 8 bases between. CDR3 size: 12 residues. Germline CDR1 and CDR2: SGHNT and YENEEA. The rearrangement uses TRBV11-3 and TRBJ2-5; D is ambiguous. The sample taken for sequencing was peripheral blood. The receptor's source is a woman aged 80 or over with acute or convalescent COVID-19. In DNA form, the CDR3 reads TGTGCCAGCAGCCAGAGAGGAGAGACCCAGTACTTC. Translating it yields CASSQRGETQYF.